This T cell receptor beta chain was obtained from a study of cytomegalovirus exposure and HLA in healthy donors. Study-level background: Across a few hundred genotyped donors, approximately 80% landed in the Caucasian-associated ancestry cluster. Regarding the study as a whole: TCR beta sequences reportedly predicted the HLA-A and HLA-B alleles of most subjects accurately. Reported results showed that the classifier diagnosed cytomegalovirus status with high specificity and sensitivity. Later analysis identified a missense DCLRE1C variant that was linked to TCR beta V- and J-gene trimming.

The length of the CDR3 is 14 residues. Germline V CDR1 and CDR2: MGHDK, SYGVNS. Trimming took 8 bases from V and 0 from J, leaving 11 bases between them. The PCR ran on 60 Vbeta and 13 Jbeta primers. Sequencing used immunoSEQ multiplex PCR; TCRdb keeps in-frame clones, though not all of them. The sample yields about 110,000 clones, under 90% seen once. Details on this clone: The antigen is undetermined.

The receptor comes from a woman aged 25 to 39 in good health and CMV-seronegative. J is TRBJ1-3 and V is TRBV25-1; a weak D match, TRBD1 (6 bases). Sequenced input: PBMCs. The CDR3 DNA is TGTGCCAGCGGCCTGGGACACTCTGGAAACACCATATATTTT. As protein: CASGLGHSGNTIYF.